One and the same sample provided the 25 T cell receptor beta chains below, sequenced in a study of T cell repertoires in cytomegalovirus infection. TCRdb reanalysed the reads using MiXCR and keeps one entry per CDR3 protein. The sample lists about 150,000 distinct CDR3 sequences, around a quarter occurring once. What was sequenced was PBMCs. The receptors were sampled from a human donor in good health (CMV status not recorded). Some clones in this sample may be carry-over from other donors' samples.

The gene calls are TRBV28 and TRBJ1-3; D not certain. The CDR3 is 12 amino acids. The germline V gene encodes CDR1 MDHEN and CDR2 SYDVKM. V was pared by 4 bases and J by 4 bases, with 5 bases between. The CDR3 nucleotides are TGTGCCAGCAGTTATAGGGGAAACACCATATATTTT. It specifies CASSYRGNTIYF.

The chain uses TRBV29-1 and TRBJ1-2, with D unclear. The CDR3 is 11 amino acids. The germline V gene encodes CDR1 SQVTM and CDR2 ANQGSEA. Trimming pared 3 bases from V and 4 bases from J, leaving 6 bases between. The CDR3 DNA is TGCAGCGTTGAGAACACCTATGGCTACACCTTC. This codes for CSVENTYGYTF.

This clonotype was counted between two and nine times. The genes are TRBV4-2 and TRBJ1-3; 9 bases agree with TRBD1. This CDR3 is 13 amino acids long. V lost 7 bases to trimming and J lost 4 bases; unmatched junction nucleotides: 2. Germline V gives CDR1 LGHNA, CDR2 YNFKEQ. DNA for the CDR3: TGTGCCAGCAACAGGGGGCAAGGAAACACCATATATTTT. This gives the protein CASNRGQGNTIYF.

This clonotype was counted between two and nine times. This rearrangement joins TRBV6-1 to TRBJ2-1; 10 nucleotides line up with TRBD2. The germline gives CDR1 MNHNS, CDR2 SASEGT. With 6 bases clipped from V and 9 bases from J, the junction kept 14 bases outside the gene matches. This CDR3 has 16 residues. CDR3 sequence (DNA): TGTGCCAGCAGCTACCCCGCTAGCGGGAGAGAGAGTGAGCAGTTCTTC. Protein: CASSYPASGRESEQFF.

This clonotype showed up many times. This chain connects TRBV5-5 to TRBJ2-5, with TRBD2 identical over 16 bases. V gave up 4 bases and J gave up 2 bases; unmatched junction bases: 2. CDR3 length equals 16 residues. CDR1 and CDR2 from the germline V gene are SGHKS and YYEKEE (reference sequence). CDR3 amino acids: CASSKGLAGGQETQYF. The CDR3 DNA is TGTGCCAGCAGCAAGGGACTAGCGGGAGGGCAAGAGACCCAGTACTTC.

The chain combines TRBV11-2 with TRBJ2-5; D possibly corresponds to TRBD2 (5 bases). This CDR3 has 14 amino acids. Germline assignment: CDR1 SGHAT and CDR2 FQNNGV. V lost 4 bases and J 4 bases, leaving 13 bases between the germline ends. CDR3: CASSSTITGETQYF. The CDR3 nucleotides read TGTGCCAGCAGCTCGACTATAACTGGAGAGACCCAGTACTTC.

This rearrangement joins TRBV2 to TRBJ1-1, with a possible D match to TRBD1 (6 bases). CDR3 length equals 14 residues. The germline V and J ends were trimmed by 4 bases and 4 bases, with 13 bases remaining between them. CDR1 is SNHLY, CDR2 FYNNEI, per germline. The chain's CDR3 is CASSGQAGGTEAFF. The CDR3 region has the DNA TGTGCCAGCAGTGGACAGGCCGGGGGCACTGAAGCTTTCTTT.

The genes are TRBV7-6 and TRBJ2-2; D is perhaps TRBD1 (5 bases). This CDR3 region has 18 residues. V was trimmed by 0 bases and J by 0 bases, leaving 14 bases between them. Per the germline V gene, CDR1 is SGHVS and CDR2 is FNYEAQ. CDR3 in DNA: TGTGCCAGCAGCTTAGCGATGATAGCAGGGACGAACACCGGGGAGCTGTTTTTT. This codes for CASSLAMIAGTNTGELFF. Filled out from reference TRBV7-6 and TRBJ2-2, the complete variable domain reads GAGVSQSPRYKVTKRGQDVALRCDPISGHVSLYWYRQALGQGPEFLTYFNYEAQQDKSGLPNDRFSAERPEGSISTLTIQRTEQRDSAMYRCASSLAMIAGTNTGELFFGEGSRLTVL.

This clonotype was observed a handful of times. V and J are TRBV18 and TRBJ1-1; D not resolved. Germline V lookup: CDR1 KGHSH, CDR2 LQKENI. V was trimmed by 3 bases and J by 1 base, leaving 9 bases between them. This CDR3 has 14 amino acids. CDR3 region: CASSPFGENTEAFF. The CDR3 DNA is TGTGCCAGCTCACCGTTCGGGGAGAACACTGAAGCTTTCTTT.

This clonotype was seen many times. The gene calls are TRBV7-3 and TRBJ2-1; TRBD1 might be the D (6 bases). V was trimmed by 2 bases and J by 8 bases, leaving 19 bases between them. Looked up from germline, CDR1 is SGHTA and CDR2 is FQGTGA. CDR3 size: 16 residues. CDR3 loop: CASSLRHPGQHDEQFF. In nucleotides, the CDR3 is TGTGCCAGCAGCTTACGCCACCCTGGACAGCACGATGAGCAGTTCTTC.

This clonotype was counted at least ten times. The chain combines TRBV7-2 with TRBJ2-3; D call uncertain. Germline loops: CDR1 SGHTA, CDR2 FQGNSA. There are 12 residues in the CDR3. The V and J ends lost 5 bases and 4 bases respectively, with 7 bases between them. CDR3 region: CASSARPDTQYF. CDR3 nucleotides: TGTGCCAGCAGCGCCCGTCCAGATACGCAGTATTTT.

This clonotype was detected a few times. The chain has TRBV28 and TRBJ2-3, with 7 bases aligning to TRBD1. CDR1 and CDR2 from the germline V gene are MDHEN and SYDVKM. The CDR3 length is 14 residues. V shed 4 bases, J shed 4 bases, and the junction held 5 bases outside the gene matches. The CDR3 loop reads CASSYTGVADTQYF. In nucleotides, the CDR3 is TGTGCCAGCAGTTATACAGGGGTGGCAGATACGCAGTATTTT.

The J gene is TRBJ1-2, the V gene TRBV30; D possibly corresponds to TRBD1 (6 bases). The germline V gene has CDR1 GTSNPN and CDR2 SVGIG (reference sequence). V was pared by 0 bases and J by 1 base, with 12 bases between. The CDR3 is made up of 15 amino acids. Here the CDR3 reads CAWSVSGHDNYGYTF. For the CDR3, the DNA is TGTGCCTGGAGTGTTTCGGGACATGATAACTATGGCTACACCTTC.

The rearrangement joins TRBV5-4 to TRBJ2-5; D is unclear. The CDR3 totals 13 residues. V gave up 4 bases and J gave up 4 bases, with 11 bases separating them. The germline V gene encodes CDR1 SGHNT and CDR2 YYREEE (reference sequence). This CDR3 reads CASSAKVRETQYF. The CDR3 DNA reads as TGTGCCAGCAGCGCAAAAGTACGAGAGACCCAGTACTTC.

This clonotype appeared a few times. The chain uses TRBV7-2 and TRBJ2-1, with a tentative D call TRBD2 (5 bases). Germline lookup yields CDR1 SGHTA and CDR2 FQGNSA. This CDR3 has 13 amino acids. V shed 5 bases and J shed 7 bases, with 12 bases lying between them. CDR3 in DNA: TGTGCCAGCAGCCAGTGGACTTTTAATGAGCAGTTCTTC. Translated, it gives CASSQWTFNEQFF.

This clonotype was seen many times. V and J are TRBV28 and TRBJ2-1; D might be TRBD2 (6 bases). This CDR3 is built from 14 residues. Between the trimmed V and J ends, which lost 3 bases and 6 bases, there was a span of 12 bases. Germline V gene lookup returns CDR1 MDHEN and CDR2 SYDVKM. The CDR3, as DNA: TGTGCCAGCAGTTTTGAGTCGGGAGTCAATGAGCAGTTCTTC. This encodes CASSFESGVNEQFF.

Only a few counts were recorded for this clonotype. The rearrangement joins TRBV7-6 to TRBJ2-7; tentative D call: TRBD2 (5 bases). Germline-derived CDR1 and CDR2 are SGHVS and FNYEAQ. CDR3 length equals 13 residues. Trimming left V 5 bases short and J 2 bases short, with 10 bases between. The CDR3 DNA sequence: TGTGCCAGCAGCCGGGCGGGTCCCTACGAGCAGTACTTC. This gives the protein CASSRAGPYEQYF.

Notes on this clonotype: At one end the junction does not follow the germline gene, possibly because of a read error. The rearrangement links TRBV7-2 to TRBJ2-7, with 7 bases lining up with TRBD2. The germline CDR1 and CDR2 sequences are SGHTA and FQGNSA. The CDR3 is 16 residues long. CDR3 in amino acids: CASSFTGGSPSSEPYF. The CDR3 DNA sequence: TGTGCCAGCAGCTTCACTGGCGGGAGCCCCTCCTCAGAGCCGTACTTC.

The chain combines TRBV6-5 with TRBJ1-5; 7 bases fit TRBD1. The J segment lost 2 bases and the V segment lost 2 bases, leaving 3 bases of the junction unmatched. The CDR3 has 15 residues. The germline CDR1 and CDR2 sequences are MNHEY and SVGAGI. Written as DNA, the CDR3 is TGTGCCAGCAGTTACGAAGGGGGCGGCAATCAGCCCCAGCATTTT. Translated, it gives CASSYEGGGNQPQHF.

This clonotype came up many times. The CDR3 nucleotides read TGTGCCAGCAGCTTAGCGTTCGGGACTCCCGGGATGGATGAGCAGTTCTTC. Residues: CASSLAFGTPGMDEQFF. This rearrangement joins TRBV7-2 to TRBJ2-1; D is possibly TRBD2 (6 bases). CDR1 SGHTA and CDR2 FQGNSA come from the germline V gene. Between the trimmed V and J ends, which lost 0 bases and 8 bases, there was a span of 20 bases. This CDR3 is built from 17 residues.

This clonotype was picked up many times. The chain links TRBV7-8 to TRBJ2-3; TRBD2 matches 10 bases. V shed 1 base, J shed 5 bases, and the junction held 6 bases outside the gene matches. Per the germline V gene, CDR1 is SGHVS and CDR2 is FQNEAQ. CDR3 length: 16 amino acids. CDR3 loop: CASSLGSSGSKDTQYF. CDR3 DNA sequence: TGTGCCAGCAGCTTAGGGTCTAGCGGGAGTAAAGATACGCAGTATTTT. The full variable domain, its missing parts supplied by reference TRBV7-8 and TRBJ2-3, is GAGVSQSPRYKVAKRGQDVALRCDPISGHVSLFWYQQALGQGPEFLTYFQNEAQLDKSGLPSDRFFAERPEGSVSTLKIQRTQQEDSAVYLCASSLGSSGSKDTQYFGPGTRLTVL.

A few counts support this clonotype. The gene calls are TRBV3-1 and TRBJ2-6; D gene uncertain. Trimming removed 8 bases from V and 0 bases from J, with 8 bases in between. CDR1 and CDR2 (germline): LGHDT, YNNKEL (reference sequence). This CDR3 spans 14 amino acids. The CDR3 DNA sequence: TGTGCCAGCTGTCTCGCCTCTGGGGCCAACGTCCTGACTTTC. It yields the protein CASCLASGANVLTF.

This clonotype was counted at least ten times. The chain links TRBV7-2 to TRBJ1-1; D is unclear. Germline assignment: CDR1 SGHTA and CDR2 FQGNSA. The CDR3 has 13 residues. The V gene lost 5 bases and the J gene lost 0 bases, with 7 bases spanning the gap. CDR3 amino acids: CASSKGMNTEAFF. DNA for the CDR3: TGTGCCAGCAGCAAAGGCATGAACACTGAAGCTTTCTTT. Drawing the rest from reference TRBV7-2 and TRBJ1-1, the complete variable domain is GAGVSQSPSNKVTEKGKDVELRCDPISGHTALYWYRQSLGQGLEFLIYFQGNSAPDKSGLPSDRFSAERTGGSVSTLTIQRTQQEDSAVYLCASSKGMNTEAFFGQGTRLTVV.

V and J are TRBV5-1 and TRBJ1-1; D gene ambiguous. CDR3 length: 13 residues. Trimming left V 2 bases short and J 6 bases short, with 11 bases between. Germline CDR1 SGHRS, CDR2 YFSETQ. The CDR3 loop is CASSLPGEAEAFF. In DNA form, the CDR3 reads TGCGCCAGCAGCTTACCTGGGGAGGCTGAAGCTTTCTTT.

The V gene is TRBV5-1, the J gene TRBJ2-1, with 7 bases that match TRBD1. From germline, CDR1 is SGHRS and CDR2 YFSETQ. The CDR3 extends over 14 amino acids. Germline trimming cut 4 bases from V and 3 bases from J; bases unmatched to any gene: 4. This CDR3 is CASSTRQGYNEQFF. The CDR3 DNA sequence: TGCGCCAGCAGCACCCGACAGGGCTACAATGAGCAGTTCTTC.